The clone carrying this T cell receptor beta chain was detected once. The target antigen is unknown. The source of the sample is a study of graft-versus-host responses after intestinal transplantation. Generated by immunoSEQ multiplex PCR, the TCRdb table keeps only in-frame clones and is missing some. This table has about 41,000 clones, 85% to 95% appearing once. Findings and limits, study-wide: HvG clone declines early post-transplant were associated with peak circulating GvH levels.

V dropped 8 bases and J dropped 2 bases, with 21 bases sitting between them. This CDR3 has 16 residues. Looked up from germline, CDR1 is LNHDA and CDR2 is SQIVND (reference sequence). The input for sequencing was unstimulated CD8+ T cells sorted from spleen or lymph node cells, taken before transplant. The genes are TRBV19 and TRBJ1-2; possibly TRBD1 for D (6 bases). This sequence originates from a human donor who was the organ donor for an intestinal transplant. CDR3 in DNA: TGTGCCAGTTTACCGGGACATTATTTCCCCAACTATGGCTACACCTTC. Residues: CASLPGHYFPNYGYTF.